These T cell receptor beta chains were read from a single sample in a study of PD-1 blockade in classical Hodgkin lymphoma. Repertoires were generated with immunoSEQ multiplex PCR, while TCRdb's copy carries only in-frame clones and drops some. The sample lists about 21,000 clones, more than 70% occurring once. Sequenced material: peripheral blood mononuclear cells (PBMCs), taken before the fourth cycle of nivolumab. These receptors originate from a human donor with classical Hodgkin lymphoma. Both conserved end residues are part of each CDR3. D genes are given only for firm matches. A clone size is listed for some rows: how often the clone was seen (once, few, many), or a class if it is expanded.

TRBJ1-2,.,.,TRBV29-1,TGCAGCGTTCAAGGGGGTAAGAATGGCTACACCTTC,CSVQGGKNGYTF
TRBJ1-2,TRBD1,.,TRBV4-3,TGCGCCAGCAGCCAAGGGCTCCAACGCGGGACAGGGGTGAGCTACACCTTC,CASSQGLQRGTGVSYTF
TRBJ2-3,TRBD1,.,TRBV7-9,TGTGCCAGCAGCAGGCGACAGGGGCACCAACGGGATACGCAGTATTTT,CASSRRQGHQRDTQYF
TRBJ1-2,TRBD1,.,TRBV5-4,TGCGCCAGCAGCCAAGACAGGGGGGTTAACTATGGCTACACCTTC,CASSQDRGVNYGYTF
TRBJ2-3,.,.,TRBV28,TGTGCCAGCAGTTTTTTGGCTAGTTTCACAGATACGCAGTATTTT,CASSFLASFTDTQYF
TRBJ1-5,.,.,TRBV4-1,TGCGCCAGCAGCCAACAGGGGTTCAATCAGCCCCAGCATTTT,CASSQQGFNQPQHF
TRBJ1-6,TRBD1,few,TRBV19,TGTGCCAGTAGTGCCGGGACAGGAGGTTCACCCCTCCACTTT,CASSAGTGGSPLHF
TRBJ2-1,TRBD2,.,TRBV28,TGTGCCAGCAGTTTGAGTAGCGGGGGGGCCTATGAGCAGTTCTTC,CASSLSSGGAYEQFF
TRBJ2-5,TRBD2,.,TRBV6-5,TGTGCCAGCGGAGCGGGAGAAGAGACCCAGTACTTC,CASGAGEETQYF
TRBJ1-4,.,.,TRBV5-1,TGCGCCAGCAGCCTAATACAGGGCGGTTCGCGTAAACTGTTTTTT,CASSLIQGGSRKLFF
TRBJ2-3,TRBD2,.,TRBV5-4,TGTGCCAGCAGCTTGCCCCTAGCGGGAGGGGACACAGATACGCAGTATTTT,CASSLPLAGGDTDTQYF
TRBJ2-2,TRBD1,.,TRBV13,TGTGCCAGCAGCACGGGCTTACAGGGGGAACTTGGCGGGGAGCTGTTTTTT,CASSTGLQGELGGELFF
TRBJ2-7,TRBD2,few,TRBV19,TGTGCCAGTAGTATAGGACTAGCGGGAGGCCCGGTTTCCTACGAGCAGTACTTC,CASSIGLAGGPVSYEQYF
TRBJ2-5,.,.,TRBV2,TGTGCCAGCAGTGAGACTAGTCCGGGGACCCAGTACTTC,CASSETSPGTQYF
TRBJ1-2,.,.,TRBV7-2,TGTGCCAGCAGCCCCTGGGGAGGGATCGCTAACTATGGCTACACCTTC,CASSPWGGIANYGYTF
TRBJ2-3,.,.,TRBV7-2,TGTGCCAGCAGCATGTCGGGACTGCAAAGCACAGATACGCAGTATTTT,CASSMSGLQSTDTQYF
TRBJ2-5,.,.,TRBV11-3,TGTGCCAGCAGCTCCTACCTTGGAGGACAAGAAAAACAAGAGACCCAGTACTTC,CASSSYLGGQEKQETQYF
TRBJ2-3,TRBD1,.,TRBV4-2,TGTGCCAGCAGCCAAAGGACAGGGGCAGAGTATTTT,CASSQRTGAEYF
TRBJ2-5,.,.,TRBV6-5,TGTGCCAGCAGTTACTTCGCCGGGACGGTTCAAGAGACCCAGTACTTC,CASSYFAGTVQETQYF
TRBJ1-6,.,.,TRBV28,TGTGCCAGCAAGGCAGGGACCCCTAATTCACCCCTCCACTTT,CASKAGTPNSPLHF
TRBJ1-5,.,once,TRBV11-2,TGTGCCAGCAGCTTAGGCTTCGTTAGCAATCAGCCCCAGCATTTT,CASSLGFVSNQPQHF
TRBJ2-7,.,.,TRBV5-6,TGTGCCAGCAGCTCCTCCTACGAGCAGTACTTC,CASSSSYEQYF
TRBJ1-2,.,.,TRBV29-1,TGCAGCGTTGATGTCAGCTACTATGGCTACACCTTC,CSVDVSYYGYTF
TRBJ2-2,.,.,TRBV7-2,TGTGCCAGCAGCTTAGCGGTTTTTACCGGGGAGCTGTTTTTT,CASSLAVFTGELFF
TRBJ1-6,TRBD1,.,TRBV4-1,TGCGCCAGCAGCCAAGGCCCGGGACAGTTCATTAATTCACCCCTCCACTTT,CASSQGPGQFINSPLHF
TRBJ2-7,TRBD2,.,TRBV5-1,TGCGCCAGCAGCTTAAGCTTAGCGGGAACCGGCTACGAGCAGTACTTC,CASSLSLAGTGYEQYF
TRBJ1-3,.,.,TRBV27,TGTGCCAGCAGTTTTCAGGGGAGCTCTGGAAACACCATATATTTT,CASSFQGSSGNTIYF
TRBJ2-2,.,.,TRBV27,TGTGCCAGCAGTCTGACTGTTCACACCGGGGAGCTGTTTTTT,CASSLTVHTGELFF
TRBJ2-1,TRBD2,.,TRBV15,TGTGCCACCAGCAGAACTAGCGGGAGGGCCGGGGGGAACAATGAGCAGTTCTTC,CATSRTSGRAGGNNEQFF
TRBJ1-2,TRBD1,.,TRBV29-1,TGCAGCGTTCTCCCGACAGGGGGCAACTATGGCTACACCTTC,CSVLPTGGNYGYTF
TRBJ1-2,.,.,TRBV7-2,TGTGCCAGCAGCTTAACGGTGGGGTCTAACTATGGCTACACCTTC,CASSLTVGSNYGYTF
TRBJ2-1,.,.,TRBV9,TGTGCCAGCAGCGTAGGCTCGAGCTCCTACAATGAGCAGTTCTTC,CASSVGSSSYNEQFF
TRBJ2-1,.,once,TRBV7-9,TGTGCCAGCAGCCACCTCTCTGGGGCCCTATACAATGAGCAGTTCTTC,CASSHLSGALYNEQFF
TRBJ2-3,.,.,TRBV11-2,TGTGCCAGCAGCTTAGGGGCCAGAATTGATACGCAGTATTTT,CASSLGARIDTQYF
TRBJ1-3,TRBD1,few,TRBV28,TGTGCCAGCGACAGGGGGGCTGGAAACACCATATATTTT,CASDRGAGNTIYF
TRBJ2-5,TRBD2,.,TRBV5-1,TGCGCCAGCAGCCCCGGGACTACCAACCAAGAGACCCAGTACTTC,CASSPGTTNQETQYF
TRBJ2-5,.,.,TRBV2,TGTGCCAGCAGTCCTGGACTAGGGGGAGAGACCCAGTACTTC,CASSPGLGGETQYF
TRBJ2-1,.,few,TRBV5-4,TGTGCCAGCAGCTTGAATTGGGACAATGAGCAGTTCTTC,CASSLNWDNEQFF
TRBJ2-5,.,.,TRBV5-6,TGTGCCAGCAGCTTGATTTCCGGAGTAACACAAGAGACCCAGTACTTC,CASSLISGVTQETQYF
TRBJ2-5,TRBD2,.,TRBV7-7,TGTGCTAGCAGCCTACTAGCGGGGGACGAGACCCAGTACTTC,CASSLLAGDETQYF
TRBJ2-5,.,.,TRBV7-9,TGTGCCAGCAGCTTTACGGGATCCACAAAAGAGACCCAGTACTTC,CASSFTGSTKETQYF
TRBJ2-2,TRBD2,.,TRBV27,TGTGCCAGCAGTTTGCGGGGTAGCGGGGGCCGTAACACCGGGGAGCTGTTTTTT,CASSLRGSGGRNTGELFF